This entry lists 18 T cell receptor beta chains sequenced from one sample in a study of control samples from healthy donors and cancer patients. The repertoire was sequenced with immunoSEQ multiplex PCR; TCRdb's copy has only in-frame clones and lacks some. The table includes about 110,000 clones, approximately 80% detected once. Sequencing input: blood. The source is a man between 18 and 29 years old in good health.

This clone was seen only a few times. The chain joins TRBV10-1 to TRBJ1-1, with a possible D match to TRBD1 (5 bases). CDR1 and CDR2 (germline): WNHNN, SYGVQD (reference sequence). The V end was cut by 3 bases, the J end by 5 bases, with 13 bases between. The CDR3 loop spans 14 amino acids. This CDR3 is CASSDGGSGTEAFF. The CDR3 bases are TGCGCCAGCAGTGATGGGGGAAGTGGGACTGAAGCTTTCTTT.

The rearrangement links TRBV11-2 to TRBJ1-5; D perhaps matches TRBD1 (6 bases). V dropped 1 base and J dropped 0 bases, with 10 bases sitting between them. Germline V lookup: CDR1 SGHAT, CDR2 FQNNGV. CDR3 length: 16 amino acids. CDR3: CASSLGDIYSNQPQHF. The DNA for the CDR3 is TGTGCCAGCAGCTTAGGGGACATATATAGCAATCAGCCCCAGCATTTT.

This chain connects TRBV10-1 to TRBJ2-2, with no clear D. The CDR3 contains 13 residues. The germline CDR1 and CDR2 sequences are WNHNN and SYGVQD (reference sequence). The V and J ends lost 3 bases and 8 bases respectively, with 10 bases between them. CDR3 bases: TGCGCCAGCAGTGATTCGGTACTGGGGGAGCTGTTTTTT. It yields the protein CASSDSVLGELFF.

This clone has a handful of counts. The CDR3 loop reads CASSQDFAGRGNTIYF. The CDR3 nucleotides read TGCGCCAGCAGCCAAGATTTTGCAGGGAGGGGAAACACCATATATTTT. The rearrangement joins TRBV4-1 to TRBJ1-3, with D maybe TRBD1 (5 bases). V was clipped by 0 bases and J by 4 bases, with 13 bases between them. Germline V gene lookup returns CDR1 MGHRA and CDR2 YSYEKL. The CDR3 consists of 16 residues.

This clone was detected a few times. The rearrangement joins TRBV19 to TRBJ1-2; D perhaps matches TRBD1 (6 bases). The germline gives CDR1 LNHDA, CDR2 SQIVND (reference sequence). This CDR3 region has 14 residues. Trimming removed 6 bases at V and 1 base at J, with 12 bases between. The CDR3 is CASRKQGINYGYTF. Here the CDR3 DNA reads TGTGCCAGTAGAAAACAGGGTATTAACTATGGCTACACCTTC.

The chain is built from TRBV23-1 and TRBJ2-7; perhaps TRBD1 as D (6 bases). TRBV23-1 is annotated as an ORF whose role is uncertain. The CDR3 is 15 amino acids. V lost 5 bases and J lost 3, with 17 bases in between. CDR3 sequence (DNA): TGCGCCAGCAGTTTAGGGGACATACTTCACTACGAGCAGTACGTC. This sequence encodes CASSLGDILHYEQYV.

The chain recombines TRBV2 with TRBJ2-7; 11 bases are shared with TRBD2. The trim removed 7 bases at V and 6 bases at J, leaving 8 bases unmatched. The CDR3 has 14 residues. Per germline, CDR1 SNHLY and CDR2 FYNNEI. The DNA for the CDR3 is TGTGCCAGCACCATTAGCGGGGGGGCCCTCGAGCAGTACTTC. Residues: CASTISGGALEQYF.

The chain recombines TRBV20-1 with TRBJ1-1, with D possibly being TRBD1 (5 bases). There are 15 residues in the CDR3. The germline gives CDR1 DFQATT, CDR2 SNEGSKA (reference sequence). V lost 3 bases and J 1 base, leaving 15 bases between the germline ends. The CDR3 DNA reads as TGCAGTGCTAGTTCTCTACAGGAATCGAACACTGAAGCTTTCTTT. This sequence encodes CSASSLQESNTEAFF.

This chain uses TRBV5-1 with TRBJ2-3; D might be TRBD2 (5 bases). Germline lookup yields CDR1 SGHRS and CDR2 YFSETQ. CDR3 length: 15 amino acids. Deletions cut 0 bases from V and 5 bases from J, with 13 bases between. The CDR3 DNA reads TGCGCCAGCAGCTTGGACGGGGTCAACGAAGATACGCAGTATTTT. Residues: CASSLDGVNEDTQYF.

The V call is TRBV7-9, the J call TRBJ2-3; 10 positions match TRBD1. CDR3 length: 18 residues. From germline, CDR1 is SEHNR and CDR2 FQNEAQ (reference sequence). V lost 10 bases to trimming and J lost 0 bases; unmatched junction nucleotides: 16. The chain's CDR3 is CAIKFGTGATLSTDTQYF. The CDR3 DNA follows: TGTGCCATCAAATTCGGGACAGGGGCCACGTTGAGCACAGATACGCAGTATTTT.

The V and J genes are TRBV7-6 and TRBJ1-1, with 8 bases fitting TRBD1. This CDR3 is 18 amino acids long. The V segment lost 1 base and the J segment 6 bases; nucleotides outside the gene matches: 16. From germline, CDR1 is SGHVS and CDR2 FNYEAQ. The CDR3 reads CASSLVGPRDRTLSEAFF. Written as DNA, the CDR3 is TGTGCCAGCAGCTTAGTTGGCCCTAGGGACAGGACCCTATCTGAAGCTTTCTTT.

This chain connects TRBV2 to TRBJ2-5; 8 bases agree with TRBD2. The CDR3 extends over 15 amino acids. Per the germline V gene, CDR1 is SNHLY and CDR2 is FYNNEI. After removal of 5 bases from V and 5 bases from J, the junction contained 10 bases not matched to a gene. The CDR3 sequence: CASSPGLGGLETQYF. DNA for the CDR3: TGTGCCAGCAGTCCGGGACTAGGCGGTCTGGAGACCCAGTACTTC.

The chain recombines TRBV7-2 with TRBJ1-2; the D is unclear. V was trimmed by 3 bases and J by 3 bases, leaving 11 bases between them. Germline V gives CDR1 SGHTA, CDR2 FQGNSA. The CDR3 is 14 amino acids. The CDR3 here is CASSFSRADYGYTF. Written as DNA, the CDR3 is TGTGCCAGCAGCTTTTCAAGGGCGGACTATGGCTACACCTTC.

This sequence joins TRBV6-5 and TRBJ2-1; 9 nucleotides agree with TRBD2. Per the germline V gene, CDR1 is MNHEY and CDR2 is SVGAGI. The trim removed 0 bases at V and 6 bases at J, leaving 6 bases unmatched. CDR3 size: 16 residues. Here the CDR3 reads CASSYSRLAGFNEQFF. The CDR3 DNA reads TGTGCCAGCAGTTACTCGCGGCTAGCGGGGTTCAATGAGCAGTTCTTC.

The chain combines TRBV18 with TRBJ2-3, with a possible D match to TRBD1 (6 bases). The CDR3 totals 14 residues. Germline CDR1 and CDR2: KGHSH and LQKENI. V dropped 2 bases and J dropped 5 bases, with 11 bases sitting between them. For the CDR3, the DNA is TGTGCCAGCTCACCATCGACAGGAGGAGATACGCAGTATTTT. Amino acids: CASSPSTGGDTQYF.

CDR3 loop: CASSYGQLSNQPQHF. In DNA form, the CDR3 reads TGTGCCAGCAGTTACGGGCAGCTGAGTAATCAGCCCCAGCATTTT. This chain links TRBV6-2 or TRBV6-3 with TRBJ1-5; no definite D call. The ends were cut back, 2 bases at V and 4 bases at J, with 12 bases in the middle. The CDR3 loop spans 15 amino acids. In germline, CDR1 is MNHEY, CDR2 SVGEGT.

The chain couples TRBV19 to TRBJ1-3, with D perhaps matching TRBD1 (5 bases). V was shortened by 9 bases and J by 0 bases, with 12 bases between the two germline ends. The CDR3 consists of 14 residues. Germline V gene sequence: CDR1 LNHDA, CDR2 SQIVND (reference sequence). The DNA of the CDR3 is TGTGCCAGCGTACAGGACCACTCTGGAAACACCATATATTTT. Translating it yields CASVQDHSGNTIYF.

This chain uses TRBV29-1 with TRBJ2-1; possible D gene TRBD1, 5 bases. V was trimmed by 7 bases and J by 4 bases, leaving 11 bases between them. Germline V CDR1 and CDR2: SQVTM, ANQGSEA. This CDR3 region has 12 residues. CDR3 region: CSALRGYNEQFF. CDR3 nucleotides: TGCAGCGCACTTAGGGGATACAATGAGCAGTTCTTC.